The clone carrying this T cell receptor beta chain was counted between two and nine times. Its matching antigen is unknown. The use of a sample-barcoded 5' primer and a J-beta primer mix characterized a second PCR of 7 to 11 cycles. TCRdb passed the 5' RACE reads through MiXCR, listing each CDR3 protein once. Here the sample spans roughly 1.7 million distinct CDR3 sequences, about 35% being singletons. The sample, about 10 milliliters of peripheral blood, was drawn from each donor. Per sample, at least 6 micrograms of total RNA were extracted. The source of the sample is a study of blood T cells in healthy people across ages. Study outcomes and limitations: Researchers report that TCR beta diversity correlated strongly with naive T cell percentage. Measured against age, TCR beta diversity per million T cells decreased in a roughly linear manner.

What was sequenced was blood. The TCR sequence derives from a woman under 40 in good health.

The CDR3 protein is CASSLLSGNGEQYF. CDR3 nucleotide sequence: TGTGCCAGCAGTTTATTGTCAGGGAATGGCGAGCAGTACTTC. The V gene is TRBV28, the J gene TRBJ2-7, with D possibly being TRBD1 (5 bases). This CDR3 has 14 amino acids. The V end was cut by 1 base, the J end by 6 bases, with 13 bases between. The germline CDR1 and CDR2 sequences are MDHEN and SYDVKM. Drawing the rest from reference TRBV28 and TRBJ2-7, the complete variable domain is DVKVTQSSRYLVKRTGEKVFLECVQDMDHENMFWYRQDPGLGLRLIYFSYDVKMKEKGDIPEGYSVSREKKERFSLILESASTNQTSMYLCASSLLSGNGEQYFGPGTRLTVT.